This entry concerns a single T cell receptor (beta chain). There is no known antigen for this receptor. No much larger clonotype is one base removed from it; base qualities were not supplied. The data were taken from a study of T cell changes during pregnancy in multiple sclerosis (dated by TCRdb to the late 2010s). Concerning the study at large: Changes in the T cell repertoire over the course of pregnancy were examined in this study in women with multiple sclerosis.

CDR1 and CDR2 are drawn from the germline V gene (reference sequence): LNHDA, SQIVND. Ends trimmed: V by 3 bases, J by 5 bases; bases unmatched to a gene: 19. From the cysteine through the phenylalanine, the CDR3 covers 19 amino acids. Only the CDR3 portion is preserved as DNA: 57 bases, with reading frame beginning at the first base. Library prep was done by the immunoSEQ multiplex PCR assay. TCRdb carries this immuneACCESS record with in-frame sequences only. Its versions omit some clonotypes, under half of them owing to an unresolved V gene in the studies checked, with the rest unexplained. The table for this sample lists 70,000 to 95,000 clones; about 93% of them were counted only once. The ten largest clonotypes hold 2.5% to 3% of the sample.

Specimen: peripheral blood, collected after pregnancy. Recombination joined TRBV19 with TRBJ2-7; the junction holds 10 bases that match TRBD1. The source of this sequence is a female donor in good health, enrolled as a control in a pregnancy study. The CDR3 protein sequence reads: CASSMARDRGAHGGHEQYF. The DNA sequence reads TGTGCCAGTAGTATGGCGCGGGACAGGGGTGCCCACGGGGGCCACGAGCAGTACTTC.